This TCR beta chain is drawn from a study of cytomegalovirus exposure and HLA in healthy donors. General study results and limits: Among TCR beta chains of equal frequency, HLA-associated ones were more clonally expanded in a later analysis. The majority of CMV-associated TCR beta chains were reported as apparently HLA-restricted in a later analysis.

The PCR ran on 60 Vbeta and 13 Jbeta primers. Sequenced by immunoSEQ multiplex PCR; TCRdb stores in-frame clones only, minus some. This table holds 95,000 to 150,000 clones, under 20% found once. Per the germline V gene, CDR1 is SGHRS and CDR2 is YFSETQ. V gave up 0 bases and J gave up 0 bases; unmatched junction bases: 6. The CDR3 totals 17 residues. Only a few counts were recorded for this clone. Its antigen is unknown. The chain is built from TRBV5-1 and TRBJ2-3; 8 bases map to TRBD2. This receptor was obtained from a female donor in good health and CMV-seropositive. The sequenced material came from PBMCs. The CDR3 loop is CASSLASSGLSTDTQYF. CDR3 sequence (DNA): TGCGCCAGCAGCTTGGCCTCTAGCGGGCTTAGCACAGATACGCAGTATTTT.